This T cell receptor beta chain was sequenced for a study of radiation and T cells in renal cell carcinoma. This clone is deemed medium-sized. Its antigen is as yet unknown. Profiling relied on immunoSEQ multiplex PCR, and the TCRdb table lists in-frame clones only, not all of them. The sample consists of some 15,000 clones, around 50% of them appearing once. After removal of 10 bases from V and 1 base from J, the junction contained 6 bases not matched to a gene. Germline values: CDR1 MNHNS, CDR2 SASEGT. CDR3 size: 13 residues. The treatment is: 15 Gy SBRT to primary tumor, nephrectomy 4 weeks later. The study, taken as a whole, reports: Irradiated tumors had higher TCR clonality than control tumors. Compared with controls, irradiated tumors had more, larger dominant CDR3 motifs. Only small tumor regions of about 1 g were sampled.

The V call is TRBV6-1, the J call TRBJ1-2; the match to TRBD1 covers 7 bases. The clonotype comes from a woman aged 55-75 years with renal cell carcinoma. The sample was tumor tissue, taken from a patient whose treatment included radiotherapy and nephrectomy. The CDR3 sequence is CATQTGSNYGYTF. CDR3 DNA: TGTGCCACCCAGACAGGGAGTAACTATGGCTACACCTTC.